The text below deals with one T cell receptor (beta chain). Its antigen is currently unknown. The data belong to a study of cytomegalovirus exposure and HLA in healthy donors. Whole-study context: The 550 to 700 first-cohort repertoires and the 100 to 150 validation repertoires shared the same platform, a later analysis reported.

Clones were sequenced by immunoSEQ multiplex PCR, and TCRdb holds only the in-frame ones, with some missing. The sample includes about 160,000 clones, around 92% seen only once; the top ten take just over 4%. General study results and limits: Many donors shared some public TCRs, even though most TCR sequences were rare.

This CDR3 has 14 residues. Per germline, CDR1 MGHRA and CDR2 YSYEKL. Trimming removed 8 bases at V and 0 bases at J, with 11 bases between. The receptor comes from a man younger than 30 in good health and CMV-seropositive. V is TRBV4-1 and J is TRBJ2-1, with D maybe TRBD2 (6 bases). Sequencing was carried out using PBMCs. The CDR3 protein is CASRGGTSYNEQFF. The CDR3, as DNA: TGCGCCAGCCGCGGCGGGACCTCCTACAATGAGCAGTTCTTC.